This entry lists 2 T cell receptor beta chains sequenced from one sample in a study of cytomegalovirus exposure and HLA in healthy donors (dated by TCRdb to about 2017). The library was generated by the immunoSEQ multiplex PCR assay. A mixture of 60 forward primers for TCR Vbeta segments and 13 reverse primers for TCR Jbeta segments was used in the multiplex PCR. Sourced from immuneACCESS, this table was stored by TCRdb with only in-frame sequences that have V and J called. A share of the clones is absent; for the studies checked, an unresolved V gene accounts for under half, and the remainder has no known explanation. The sample records around 78,000 clones, roughly 80% of which are singletons. The ten largest clones capture 1.1% of the sample. Source material: PBMCs. The receptors here all came from a male donor in good health and CMV-seronegative.

V usage is TRBV30 and J usage is TRBJ2-7; 10 bases are a match to TRBD2. With V trimmed by 4 bases and J by 9 bases, 12 bases remained unmatched. The length of the CDR3 is 14 residues. Germline assignment: CDR1 GTSNPN and CDR2 SVGIG (reference sequence). This chain's CDR3 is CAWTSTSGEAAQYF. The CDR3 nucleotides are TGTGCCTGGACAAGTACTAGCGGGGAAGCAGCGCAGTACTTC.

The chain employs TRBV28 and TRBJ1-4; no firm D call. This CDR3 comprises 14 residues. Trimming removed 2 bases at V and 4 bases at J, with 8 bases between. From germline, CDR1 is MDHEN and CDR2 SYDVKM. The chain's CDR3 is CASSLITDNEKLFF. The CDR3 DNA reads as TGTGCCAGCAGTTTAATTACAGATAATGAAAAACTGTTTTTT. Variable domain in full (rest from reference TRBV28 and TRBJ1-4): DVKVTQSSRYLVKRTGEKVFLECVQDMDHENMFWYRQDPGLGLRLIYFSYDVKMKEKGDIPEGYSVSREKKERFSLILESASTNQTSMYLCASSLITDNEKLFFGSGTQLSVL.